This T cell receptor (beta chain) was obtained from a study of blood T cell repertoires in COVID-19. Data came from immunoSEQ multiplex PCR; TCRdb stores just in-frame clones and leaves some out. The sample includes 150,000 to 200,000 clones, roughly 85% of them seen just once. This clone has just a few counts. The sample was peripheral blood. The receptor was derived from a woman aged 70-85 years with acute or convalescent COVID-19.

The CDR3 region is CASSRPGTGTYEQYF. CDR3 DNA sequence: TGTGCCAGCAGTCGTCCCGGGACAGGAACCTACGAGCAGTACTTC. The rearrangement joins TRBV27 to TRBJ2-7, with 8 nucleotides matching TRBD1. CDR3 length: 15 amino acids. Trimming removed 5 bases from V and 2 bases from J; junction bases left unmatched: 8. The V gene's germline CDR1 is MNHEY and CDR2 SMNVEV (reference sequence).